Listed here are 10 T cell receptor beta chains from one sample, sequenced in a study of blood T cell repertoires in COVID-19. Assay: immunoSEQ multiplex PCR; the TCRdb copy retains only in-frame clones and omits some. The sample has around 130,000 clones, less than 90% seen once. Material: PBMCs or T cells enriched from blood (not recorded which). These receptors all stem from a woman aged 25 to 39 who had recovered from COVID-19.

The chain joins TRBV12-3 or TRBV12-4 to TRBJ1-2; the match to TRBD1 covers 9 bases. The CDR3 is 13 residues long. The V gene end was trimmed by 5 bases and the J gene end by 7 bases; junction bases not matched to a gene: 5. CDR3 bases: TGTGCCAGCAGTGGGACAGGGTCGGGTGGCTACACCTTC. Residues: CASSGTGSGGYTF.

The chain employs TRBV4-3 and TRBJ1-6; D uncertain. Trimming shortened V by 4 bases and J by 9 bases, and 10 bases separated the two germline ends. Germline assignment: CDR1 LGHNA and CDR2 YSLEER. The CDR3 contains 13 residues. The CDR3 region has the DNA TGCGCCAGCAGCCCCCGGGTAGGTTCACCCCTCCACTTT. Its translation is CASSPRVGSPLHF.

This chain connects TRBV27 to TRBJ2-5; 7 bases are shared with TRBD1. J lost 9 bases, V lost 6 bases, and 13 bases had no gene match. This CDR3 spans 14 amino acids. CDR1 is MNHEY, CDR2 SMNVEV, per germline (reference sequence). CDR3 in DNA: TGTGCCAGCAGCGCCGGGACAGTTGTTCAGGCCCAGTACTTC. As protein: CASSAGTVVQAQYF.

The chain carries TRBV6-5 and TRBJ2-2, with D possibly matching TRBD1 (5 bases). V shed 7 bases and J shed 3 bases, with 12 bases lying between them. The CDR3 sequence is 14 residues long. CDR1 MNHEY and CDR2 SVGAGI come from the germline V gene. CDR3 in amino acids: CASTQGRDTGELFF. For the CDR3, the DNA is TGTGCCAGCACCCAAGGCAGGGACACCGGGGAGCTGTTTTTT.

The CDR3 nucleotides are TGTGCCACCAGTGATTTACGGGCAGGGCCATCCTACGAGCAGTACTTC. Translation: CATSDLRAGPSYEQYF. The chain carries TRBV24-1 and TRBJ2-7, with D possibly TRBD1 on 5 matching bases. V was pared by 1 base and J by 1 base, with 13 bases between. This CDR3 is 16 amino acids long. The germline V gene encodes CDR1 KGHDR and CDR2 SFDVKD.

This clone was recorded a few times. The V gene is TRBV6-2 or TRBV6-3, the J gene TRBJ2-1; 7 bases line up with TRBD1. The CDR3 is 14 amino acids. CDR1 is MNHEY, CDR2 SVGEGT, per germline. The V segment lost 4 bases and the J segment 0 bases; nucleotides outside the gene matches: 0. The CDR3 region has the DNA TGTGCCAGCAGTTGGGACAGCTCCTACAATGAGCAGTTCTTC. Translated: CASSWDSSYNEQFF.

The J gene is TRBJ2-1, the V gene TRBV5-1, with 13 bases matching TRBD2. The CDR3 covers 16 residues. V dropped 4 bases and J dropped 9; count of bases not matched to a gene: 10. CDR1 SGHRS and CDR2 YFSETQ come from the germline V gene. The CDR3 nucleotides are TGCGCCAGCAGCGATCGGACTAGCGGGAGCAAATCTGAGCAGTTCTTC. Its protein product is CASSDRTSGSKSEQFF.

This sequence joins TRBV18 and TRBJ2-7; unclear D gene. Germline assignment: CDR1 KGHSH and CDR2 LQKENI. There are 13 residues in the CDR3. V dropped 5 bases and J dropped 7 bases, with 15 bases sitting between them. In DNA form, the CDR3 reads TGTGCCAGCTCATCAACCACACAGAAGGAGCAGTACTTC. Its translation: CASSSTTQKEQYF.

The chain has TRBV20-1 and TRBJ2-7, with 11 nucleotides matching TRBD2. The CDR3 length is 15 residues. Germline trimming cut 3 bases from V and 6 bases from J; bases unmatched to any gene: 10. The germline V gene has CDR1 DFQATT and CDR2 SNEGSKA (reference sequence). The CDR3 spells CSASGSGRVGGEQYF. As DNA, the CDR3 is TGCAGTGCTAGTGGTAGCGGGAGGGTAGGCGGCGAGCAGTACTTC.

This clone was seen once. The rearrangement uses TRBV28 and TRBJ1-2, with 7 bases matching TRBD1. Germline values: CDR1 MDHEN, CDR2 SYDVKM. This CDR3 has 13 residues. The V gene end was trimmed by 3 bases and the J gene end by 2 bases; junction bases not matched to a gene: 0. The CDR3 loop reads CASSLGQNYGYTF. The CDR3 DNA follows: TGTGCCAGCAGTTTGGGACAGAACTATGGCTACACCTTC.